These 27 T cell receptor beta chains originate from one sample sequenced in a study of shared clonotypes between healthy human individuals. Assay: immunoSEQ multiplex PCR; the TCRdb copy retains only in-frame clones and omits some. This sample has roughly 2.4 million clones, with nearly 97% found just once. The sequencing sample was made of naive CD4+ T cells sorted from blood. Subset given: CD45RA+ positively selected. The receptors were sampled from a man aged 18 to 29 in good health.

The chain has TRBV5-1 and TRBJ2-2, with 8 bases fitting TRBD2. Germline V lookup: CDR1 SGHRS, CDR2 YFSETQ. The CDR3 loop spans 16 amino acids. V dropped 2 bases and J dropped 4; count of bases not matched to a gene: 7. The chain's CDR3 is CASSLSTGGGTGELFF. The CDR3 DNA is TGCGCCAGCAGCTTATCGACGGGAGGGGGCACCGGGGAGCTGTTTTTT.

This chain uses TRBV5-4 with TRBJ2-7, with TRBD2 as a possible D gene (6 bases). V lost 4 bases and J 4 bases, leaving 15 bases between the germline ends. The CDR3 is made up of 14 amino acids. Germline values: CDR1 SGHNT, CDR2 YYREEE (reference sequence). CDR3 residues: CASSGGLGNYEQYF. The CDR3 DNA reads TGTGCCAGCAGCGGGGGACTGGGGAATTACGAGCAGTACTTC. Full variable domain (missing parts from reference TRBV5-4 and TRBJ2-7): ETGVTQSPTHLIKTRGQQVTLRCSSQSGHNTVSWYQQALGQGPQFIFQYYREEENGRGNFPPRFSGLQFPNYSSELNVNALELDDSALYLCASSGGLGNYEQYFGPGTRLTVT.

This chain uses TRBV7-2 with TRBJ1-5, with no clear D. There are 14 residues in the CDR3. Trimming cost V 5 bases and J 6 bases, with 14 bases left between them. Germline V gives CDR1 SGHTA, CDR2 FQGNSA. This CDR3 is CASSPAVRPQPQHF. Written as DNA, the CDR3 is TGTGCCAGCAGCCCGGCCGTTCGGCCTCAGCCCCAGCATTTT.

The CDR3 reads CATSRDVQLGRGAEAFF. DNA for the CDR3: TGTGCCACCAGCAGAGATGTGCAATTGGGGCGTGGGGCTGAAGCTTTCTTT. The chain uses TRBV15 and TRBJ1-1, with D perhaps matching TRBD1 (5 bases). This CDR3 spans 17 amino acids. The ends were cut back, 0 bases at V and 6 bases at J, with 20 bases in the middle. The germline V gene encodes CDR1 LNHNV and CDR2 YYDKDF (reference sequence).

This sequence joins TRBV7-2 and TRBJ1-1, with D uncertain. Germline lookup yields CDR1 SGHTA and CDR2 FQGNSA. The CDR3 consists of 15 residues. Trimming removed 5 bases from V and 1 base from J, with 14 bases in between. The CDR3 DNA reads TGTGCCAGCAGCGTAGGGCCCCTCGCGAACACTGAAGCTTTCTTT. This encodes CASSVGPLANTEAFF.

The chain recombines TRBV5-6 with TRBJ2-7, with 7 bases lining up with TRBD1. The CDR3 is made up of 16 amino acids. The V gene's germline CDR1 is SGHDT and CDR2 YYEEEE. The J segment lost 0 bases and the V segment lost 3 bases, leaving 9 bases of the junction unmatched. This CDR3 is CASSWMLRDSSYEQYF. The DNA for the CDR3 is TGTGCCAGCAGCTGGATGCTTCGGGACAGCTCCTACGAGCAGTACTTC.

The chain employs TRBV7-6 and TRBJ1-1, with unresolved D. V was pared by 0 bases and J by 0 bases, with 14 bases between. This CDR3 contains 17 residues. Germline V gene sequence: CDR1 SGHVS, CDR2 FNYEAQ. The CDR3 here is CASSLAPQRLLNTEAFF. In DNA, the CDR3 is TGTGCCAGCAGCTTAGCCCCTCAAAGGTTGTTGAACACTGAAGCTTTCTTT.

The CDR3 reads CASSLWGNTNEKLFF. The CDR3 nucleotides read TGCGCCAGCAGCTTGTGGGGGAATACCAATGAAAAACTGTTTTTT. The chain uses TRBV5-1 and TRBJ1-4; tentative D call: TRBD1 (5 bases). The CDR3 sequence is 15 residues long. The V and J ends lost 1 base and 5 bases respectively, with 12 bases between them. Germline CDR1 SGHRS, CDR2 YFSETQ.

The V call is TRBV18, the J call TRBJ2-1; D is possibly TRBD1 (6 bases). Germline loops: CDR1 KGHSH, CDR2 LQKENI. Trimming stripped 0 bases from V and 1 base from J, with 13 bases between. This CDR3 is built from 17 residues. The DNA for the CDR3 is TGTGCCAGCTCACCACCCTTCAGGGGTGGTTCCTACAATGAGCAGTTCTTC. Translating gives CASSPPFRGGSYNEQFF.

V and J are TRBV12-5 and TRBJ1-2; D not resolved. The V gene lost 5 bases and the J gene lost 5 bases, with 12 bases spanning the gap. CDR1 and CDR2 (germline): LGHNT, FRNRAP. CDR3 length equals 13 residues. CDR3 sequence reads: CASGRYGMYGYTF. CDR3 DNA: TGTGCTAGTGGTCGCTACGGGATGTATGGCTACACCTTC.

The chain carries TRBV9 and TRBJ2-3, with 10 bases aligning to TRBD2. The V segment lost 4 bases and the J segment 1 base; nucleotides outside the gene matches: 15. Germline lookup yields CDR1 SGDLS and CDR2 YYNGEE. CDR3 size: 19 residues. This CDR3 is CASSSRGLAGGPGTDTQYF. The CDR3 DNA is TGTGCCAGCAGCTCCCGTGGGTTAGCGGGAGGCCCGGGCACAGATACGCAGTATTTT.

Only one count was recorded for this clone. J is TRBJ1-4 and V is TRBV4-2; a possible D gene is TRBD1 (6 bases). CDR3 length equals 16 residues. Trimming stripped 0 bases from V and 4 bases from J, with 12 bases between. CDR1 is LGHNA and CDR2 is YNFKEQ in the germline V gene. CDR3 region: CASSQDVGRGNEKLFF. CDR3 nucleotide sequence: TGTGCCAGCAGCCAAGACGTTGGCAGGGGTAATGAAAAACTGTTTTTT.

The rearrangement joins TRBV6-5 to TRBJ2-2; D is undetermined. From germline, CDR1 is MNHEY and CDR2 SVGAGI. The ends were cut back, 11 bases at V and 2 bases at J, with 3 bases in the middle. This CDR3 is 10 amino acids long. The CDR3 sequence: CASNTGELFF. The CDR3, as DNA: TGTGCCTCCAACACCGGGGAGCTGTTTTTT.

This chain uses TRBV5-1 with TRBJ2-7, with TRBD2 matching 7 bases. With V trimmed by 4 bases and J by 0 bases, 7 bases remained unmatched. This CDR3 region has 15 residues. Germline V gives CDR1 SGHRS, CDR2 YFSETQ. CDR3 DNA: TGCGCCAGCAGCAGCGGGACTTCTCTCTCCTACGAGCAGTACTTC. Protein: CASSSGTSLSYEQYF. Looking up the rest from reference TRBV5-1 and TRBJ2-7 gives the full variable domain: KAGVTQTPRYLIKTRGQQVTLSCSPISGHRSVSWYQQTPGQGLQFLFEYFSETQRNKGNFPGRFSGRQFSNSRSEMNVSTLELGDSALYLCASSSGTSLSYEQYFGPGTRLTVT.

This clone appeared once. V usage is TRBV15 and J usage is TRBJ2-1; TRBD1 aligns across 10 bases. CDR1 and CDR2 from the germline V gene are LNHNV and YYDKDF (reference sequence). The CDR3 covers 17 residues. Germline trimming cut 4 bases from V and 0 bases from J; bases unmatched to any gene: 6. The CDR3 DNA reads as TGTGCCACCAGCACAGAGGGACAGGGGATCTCCTACAATGAGCAGTTCTTC. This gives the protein CATSTEGQGISYNEQFF.

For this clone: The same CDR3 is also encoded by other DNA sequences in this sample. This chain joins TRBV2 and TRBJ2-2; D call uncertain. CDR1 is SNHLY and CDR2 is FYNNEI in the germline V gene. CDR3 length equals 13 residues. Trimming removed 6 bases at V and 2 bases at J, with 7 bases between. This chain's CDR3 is CASSATNTGELFF. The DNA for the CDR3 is TGTGCCAGCAGCGCCACCAACACCGGGGAGCTGTTTTTT. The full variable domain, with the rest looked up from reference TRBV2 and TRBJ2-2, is EPEVTQTPSHQVTQMGQEVILRCVPISNHLYFYWYRQILGQKVEFLVSFYNNEISEKSEIFDDQFSVERPDGSNFTLKIRSTKLEDSAMYFCASSATNTGELFFGEGSRLTVL.

This CDR3 reads CASTGQIAYNEQFF. The CDR3 nucleotides are TGCGCCAGCACCGGACAGATAGCTTACAATGAGCAGTTCTTC. The gene calls are TRBV10-2 and TRBJ2-1, with TRBD1 as a possible D gene (6 bases). V lost 7 bases and J 4 bases, leaving 14 bases between the germline ends. CDR1 and CDR2 (germline): WSHSY, SAAADI. This CDR3 has 14 residues.

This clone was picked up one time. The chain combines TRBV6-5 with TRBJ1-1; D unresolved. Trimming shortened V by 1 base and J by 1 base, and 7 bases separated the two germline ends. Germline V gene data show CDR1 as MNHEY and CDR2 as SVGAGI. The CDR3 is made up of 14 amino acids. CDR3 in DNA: TGTGCCAGCAGTTACTTCGGCGCGAACACTGAAGCTTTCTTT. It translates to CASSYFGANTEAFF.

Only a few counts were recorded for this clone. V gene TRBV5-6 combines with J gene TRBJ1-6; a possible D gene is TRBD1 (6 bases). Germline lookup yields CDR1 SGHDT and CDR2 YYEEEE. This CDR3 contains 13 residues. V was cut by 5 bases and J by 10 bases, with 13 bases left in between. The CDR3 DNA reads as TGTGCCAGCAGTCAAGGGCAGGGGTCACCCCTCCACTTT. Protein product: CASSQGQGSPLHF. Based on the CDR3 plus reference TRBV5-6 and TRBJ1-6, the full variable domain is DAGVTQSPTHLIKTRGQQVTLRCSPKSGHDTVSWYQQALGQGPQFIFQYYEEEERQRGNFPDRFSGHQFPNYSSELNVNALLLGDSALYLCASSQGQGSPLHFGNGTRLTVT.

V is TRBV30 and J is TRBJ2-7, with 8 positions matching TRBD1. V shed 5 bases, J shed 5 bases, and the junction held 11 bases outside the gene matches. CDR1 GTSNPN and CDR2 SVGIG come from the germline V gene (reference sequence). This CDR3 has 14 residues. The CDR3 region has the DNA TGTGCCTGGGCGGACCCAGGGGGCACGGACGAGCAGTACTTC. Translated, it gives CAWADPGGTDEQYF.

CDR3 coding DNA: TGTGCCAGCTCACCCCCAGTGGGTCTCCAAGAGACCCAGTACTTC. Translating gives CASSPPVGLQETQYF. This chain connects TRBV18 to TRBJ2-5; D not certain. CDR3 length equals 15 residues. Germline-derived CDR1 and CDR2 are KGHSH and LQKENI. The germline V and J ends were trimmed by 3 bases and 1 base, with 12 bases remaining between them.

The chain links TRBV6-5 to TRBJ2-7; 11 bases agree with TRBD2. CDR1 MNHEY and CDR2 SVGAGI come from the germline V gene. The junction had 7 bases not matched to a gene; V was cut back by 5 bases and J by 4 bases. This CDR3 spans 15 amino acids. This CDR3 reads CASSTPLAGEYEQYF. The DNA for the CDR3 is TGTGCCAGCAGTACACCACTAGCGGGGGAGTACGAGCAGTACTTC.

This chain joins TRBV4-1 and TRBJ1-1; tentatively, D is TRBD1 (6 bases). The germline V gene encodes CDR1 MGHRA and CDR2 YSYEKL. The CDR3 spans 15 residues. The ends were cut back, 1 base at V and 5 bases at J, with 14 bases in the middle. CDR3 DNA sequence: TGCGCCAGCAGCCAAGTGGGGGCGCAAGGTACTGAAGCTTTCTTT. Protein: CASSQVGAQGTEAFF.

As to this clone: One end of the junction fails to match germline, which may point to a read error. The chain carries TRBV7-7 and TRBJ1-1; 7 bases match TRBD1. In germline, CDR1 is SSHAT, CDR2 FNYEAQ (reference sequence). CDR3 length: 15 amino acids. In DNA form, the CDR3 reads TGTGCTAGCAGCTTTCTTGACAGGGAGGACACTGAAGCTTTCTTT. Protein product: CASSFLDREDTEAFF.

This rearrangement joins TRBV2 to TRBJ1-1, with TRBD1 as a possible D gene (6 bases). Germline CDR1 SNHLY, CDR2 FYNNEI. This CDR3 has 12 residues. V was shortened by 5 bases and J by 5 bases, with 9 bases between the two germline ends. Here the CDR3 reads CASSLRGTEAFF. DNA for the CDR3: TGTGCCAGCAGTTTAAGGGGGACTGAAGCTTTCTTT.

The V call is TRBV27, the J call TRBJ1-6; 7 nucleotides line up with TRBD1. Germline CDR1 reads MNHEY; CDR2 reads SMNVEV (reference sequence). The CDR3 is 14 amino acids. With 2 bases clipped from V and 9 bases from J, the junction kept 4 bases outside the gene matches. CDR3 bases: TGTGCCAGCAGTTTAACGACAGGGTCTTCACCCCTCCACTTT. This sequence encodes CASSLTTGSSPLHF.

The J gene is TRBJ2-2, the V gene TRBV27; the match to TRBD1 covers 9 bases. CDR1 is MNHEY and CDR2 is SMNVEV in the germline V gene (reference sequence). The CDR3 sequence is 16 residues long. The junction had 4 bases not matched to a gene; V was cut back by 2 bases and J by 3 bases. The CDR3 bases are TGTGCCAGCAGTTTAGGGTGGACAGGGGACACCGGGGAGCTGTTTTTT. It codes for CASSLGWTGDTGELFF.